These T cell receptor beta chains were read from a single sample in a study of identical twins. TCRdb passed the 5' RACE reads through MiXCR, listing each CDR3 protein once. Of a few hundred thousand distinct CDR3 sequences listed, approximately 25% are singletons. These data were also reused for a study on T cells expressing NK-cell markers.

Sequencing used CD4+ T cells sorted from blood. All receptors come from a woman between 18 and 30 years old in good health. CDR3s include the opening cysteine and the closing phenylalanine or tryptophan. The D gene is left open where the match is weak. Only some rows state a clone size, as once, few, many or a class for expanded clones.

clone size: few; J gene: TRBJ1-5; D gene: TRBD1; V gene: TRBV6-2/TRBV6-3; CDR3 protein: CATKTGSHNQPQHF; CDR3 DNA: TGTGCCACCAAGACAGGGAGTCACAATCAGCCCCAGCATTTT
clone size: .; J gene: TRBJ1-1; D gene: TRBD1; V gene: TRBV11-2; CDR3 protein: CASSLRQGAVTEAFF; CDR3 DNA: TGTGCCAGCAGCTTAAGACAGGGGGCTGTCACTGAAGCTTTCTTT
clone size: .; J gene: TRBJ2-3; D gene: .; V gene: TRBV2; CDR3 protein: CASTLRDTQYF; CDR3 DNA: TGTGCCAGCACCCTCCGAGATACGCAGTATTTT
clone size: .; J gene: TRBJ2-4; D gene: .; V gene: TRBV13; CDR3 protein: CASSFRGFGAKNIQYF; CDR3 DNA: TGTGCCAGCAGCTTTAGGGGGTTTGGGGCCAAAAACATTCAGTACTTC
clone size: few; J gene: TRBJ2-3; D gene: .; V gene: TRBV2; CDR3 protein: CASSDPGGLTDTQYF; CDR3 DNA: TGTGCCAGCAGTGACCCCGGGGGCCTCACAGATACGCAGTATTTT
clone size: many; J gene: TRBJ2-7; D gene: .; V gene: TRBV10-3; CDR3 protein: CAIGAGSDEQYF; CDR3 DNA: TGTGCCATCGGGGCAGGATCGGACGAGCAGTACTTC
clone size: few; J gene: TRBJ2-7; D gene: .; V gene: TRBV5-1; CDR3 protein: CASSLSRGGSEQYF; CDR3 DNA: TGCGCCAGCAGCTTGAGCAGGGGGGGATCCGAGCAGTACTTC
clone size: few; J gene: TRBJ2-1; D gene: TRBD2; V gene: TRBV28; CDR3 protein: CASSYLGGGDWNEQFF; CDR3 DNA: TGTGCCAGCAGTTACCTGGGTGGGGGGGATTGGAATGAGCAGTTCTTC
clone size: few; J gene: TRBJ2-7; D gene: TRBD1; V gene: TRBV12-3/TRBV12-4; CDR3 protein: CASSVQGRYEQYF; CDR3 DNA: TGTGCCAGCAGTGTACAGGGGCGCTACGAGCAGTACTTC
clone size: few; J gene: TRBJ2-1; D gene: TRBD2; V gene: TRBV29-1; CDR3 protein: CSAGLADNEQFF; CDR3 DNA: TGCAGCGCGGGACTAGCGGACAATGAGCAGTTCTTC
clone size: .; J gene: TRBJ2-1; D gene: .; V gene: TRBV2; CDR3 protein: CASGQDYNEQFF; CDR3 DNA: TGTGCCAGCGGCCAGGACTACAATGAGCAGTTCTTC
clone size: .; J gene: TRBJ1-5; D gene: .; V gene: TRBV1; CDR3 protein: CTSSQEGAYQPQHF; CDR3 DNA: TGCACCAGCAGCCAAGAAGGAGCTTATCAGCCCCAGCATTTT
clone size: few; J gene: TRBJ2-7; D gene: TRBD1; V gene: TRBV18; CDR3 protein: CASSPPKTGPYEQYF; CDR3 DNA: TGTGCCAGCTCACCACCAAAGACAGGGCCCTACGAGCAGTACTTC
clone size: .; J gene: TRBJ2-3; D gene: .; V gene: TRBV5-5; CDR3 protein: CASSSDGADGTQYF; CDR3 DNA: TGTGCCAGCAGCTCAGATGGGGCGGACGGTACGCAGTATTTT
clone size: .; J gene: TRBJ1-1; D gene: .; V gene: TRBV29-1; CDR3 protein: CSVEAGRRMNTEAFF; CDR3 DNA: TGCAGCGTTGAAGCGGGCAGGAGAATGAACACTGAAGCTTTCTTT
clone size: .; J gene: TRBJ1-2; D gene: .; V gene: TRBV12-3/TRBV12-4; CDR3 protein: CASSLRGPGYGYTF; CDR3 DNA: TGTGCCAGCAGTTTACGGGGGCCGGGCTATGGCTACACCTTC
clone size: .; J gene: TRBJ2-2; D gene: .; V gene: TRBV5-1; CDR3 protein: CASSEGSGGFPGELFF; CDR3 DNA: TGCGCCAGCAGCGAGGGATCAGGGGGGTTTCCCGGGGAGCTGTTTTTT
clone size: .; J gene: TRBJ1-2; D gene: .; V gene: TRBV19; CDR3 protein: CASSSLRTNYGYTF; CDR3 DNA: TGTGCCAGTAGTAGCCTCAGGACTAACTATGGCTACACCTTC
clone size: .; J gene: TRBJ2-1; D gene: .; V gene: TRBV20-1; CDR3 protein: CSATLLYNEQFF; CDR3 DNA: TGCAGTGCCACCCTCCTCTACAATGAGCAGTTCTTC
clone size: .; J gene: TRBJ1-1; D gene: .; V gene: TRBV7-2; CDR3 protein: CASSSRRGNTEAFF; CDR3 DNA: TGTGCCAGCAGCTCACGACGGGGCAACACTGAAGCTTTCTTT
clone size: many; J gene: TRBJ1-2; D gene: .; V gene: TRBV20-1; CDR3 protein: CSAGPSRDYGYTF; CDR3 DNA: TGCAGTGCAGGACCCTCGCGGGACTATGGCTACACCTTC
clone size: .; J gene: TRBJ1-1; D gene: .; V gene: TRBV10-2; CDR3 protein: CASWGQENTEAFF; CDR3 DNA: TGCGCCAGCTGGGGACAAGAGAACACTGAAGCTTTCTTT
clone size: .; J gene: TRBJ2-7; D gene: .; V gene: TRBV5-5; CDR3 protein: CASSLVGRKTNEQYF; CDR3 DNA: TGTGCCAGCAGCTTGGTGGGGAGGAAGACCAACGAGCAGTACTTC
clone size: few; J gene: TRBJ1-2; D gene: .; V gene: TRBV25-1; CDR3 protein: CASSGGIRHGYTF; CDR3 DNA: TGTGCCAGCAGCGGGGGTATTCGGCATGGCTACACCTTC
clone size: few; J gene: TRBJ2-5; D gene: .; V gene: TRBV11-2; CDR3 protein: CASSLVVGLGETQYF; CDR3 DNA: TGTGCCAGCAGCTTAGTTGTGGGTTTGGGAGAGACCCAGTACTTC
clone size: many; J gene: TRBJ1-5; D gene: .; V gene: TRBV12-3/TRBV12-4; CDR3 protein: CASSLRHLNQPQHF; CDR3 DNA: TGTGCCAGCAGTTTACGACACCTTAATCAGCCCCAGCATTTT
clone size: .; J gene: TRBJ2-2; D gene: TRBD2; V gene: TRBV29-1; CDR3 protein: CSVERGGTGELFF; CDR3 DNA: TGCAGCGTTGAACGCGGGGGGACCGGGGAGCTGTTTTTT
clone size: .; J gene: TRBJ1-1; D gene: TRBD1; V gene: TRBV20-1; CDR3 protein: CSVPNRQGVTEAFF; CDR3 DNA: TGCAGTGTCCCGAATCGACAGGGAGTGACTGAAGCTTTCTTT
clone size: many; J gene: TRBJ2-1; D gene: .; V gene: TRBV24-1; CDR3 protein: CATSDYGSEQFF; CDR3 DNA: TGTGCCACCAGTGATTACGGGAGTGAGCAGTTCTTC
clone size: .; J gene: TRBJ2-1; D gene: TRBD2; V gene: TRBV10-3; CDR3 protein: CATRGGRAYNEQFF; CDR3 DNA: TGTGCCACCCGGGGCGGGAGGGCATACAATGAGCAGTTCTTC
clone size: few; J gene: TRBJ2-5; D gene: TRBD1; V gene: TRBV5-1; CDR3 protein: CASSSTGGKKETQYF; CDR3 DNA: TGCGCCAGCAGCTCGACAGGGGGTAAGAAGGAGACCCAGTACTTC
clone size: few; J gene: TRBJ1-2; D gene: .; V gene: TRBV6-5; CDR3 protein: CASSGRAYGYTF; CDR3 DNA: TGTGCCAGCAGCGGACGGGCATATGGCTACACCTTC
clone size: .; J gene: TRBJ2-5; D gene: .; V gene: TRBV7-9; CDR3 protein: CAWPGETSQYF; CDR3 DNA: TGTGCCTGGCCTGGGGAGACGTCCCAGTACTTC
clone size: few; J gene: TRBJ1-1; D gene: .; V gene: TRBV5-1; CDR3 protein: CASSAGQPNTEAFF; CDR3 DNA: TGCGCCAGCAGCGCGGGACAACCCAACACTGAAGCTTTCTTT
clone size: .; J gene: TRBJ2-5; D gene: .; V gene: TRBV5-1; CDR3 protein: CASSLRGLETQYF; CDR3 DNA: TGCGCCAGCAGCTTGAGGGGATTAGAGACCCAGTACTTC
clone size: once; J gene: TRBJ2-3; D gene: .; V gene: TRBV14; CDR3 protein: CASSQAGLTDTQYF; CDR3 DNA: TGTGCCAGCAGCCAAGCGGGACTCACAGATACGCAGTATTTT
clone size: .; J gene: TRBJ2-2; D gene: TRBD2; V gene: TRBV2; CDR3 protein: CANARAGGDTGELFF; CDR3 DNA: TGTGCCAACGCTAGAGCGGGGGGGGATACCGGGGAGCTGTTTTTT
clone size: .; J gene: TRBJ1-3; D gene: .; V gene: TRBV15; CDR3 protein: CATSRDLGDTIYF; CDR3 DNA: TGTGCCACCAGCAGAGATCTAGGGGACACCATATATTTT
clone size: .; J gene: TRBJ2-3; D gene: .; V gene: TRBV12-3/TRBV12-4; CDR3 protein: CASSPHRSTDTQYF; CDR3 DNA: TGTGCCAGCAGCCCTCACAGGTCCACAGATACGCAGTATTTT
clone size: .; J gene: TRBJ1-1; D gene: .; V gene: TRBV29-1; CDR3 protein: CSVYPWLGRANTEAFF; CDR3 DNA: TGCAGCGTTTATCCATGGCTGGGCAGGGCGAACACTGAAGCTTTCTTT
clone size: few; J gene: TRBJ2-3; D gene: .; V gene: TRBV11-2; CDR3 protein: CASSLGWPPGGTDTQYF; CDR3 DNA: TGTGCCAGCAGCTTAGGCTGGCCCCCGGGGGGCACAGATACGCAGTATTTT
clone size: many; J gene: TRBJ2-1; D gene: TRBD1; V gene: TRBV5-5; CDR3 protein: CASSAAQGVGYEQFF; CDR3 DNA: TGTGCCAGCAGCGCTGCACAGGGGGTCGGGTATGAGCAGTTCTTC
clone size: few; J gene: TRBJ2-7; D gene: TRBD2; V gene: TRBV20-1; CDR3 protein: CSASGTRTHLSYEQYF; CDR3 DNA: TGCAGTGCTAGTGGGACTAGAACCCACTTATCCTACGAGCAGTACTTC
clone size: few; J gene: TRBJ2-1; D gene: .; V gene: TRBV5-1; CDR3 protein: CASSWGDPYNEQFF; CDR3 DNA: TGCGCCAGCAGCTGGGGAGACCCCTACAATGAGCAGTTCTTC
clone size: .; J gene: TRBJ2-3; D gene: .; V gene: TRBV12-3/TRBV12-4; CDR3 protein: CASSPKGTETAQYF; CDR3 DNA: TGTGCCAGCAGTCCCAAAGGAACCGAGACCGCGCAGTATTTT
clone size: few; J gene: TRBJ1-4; D gene: .; V gene: TRBV20-1; CDR3 protein: CSANNPRASGEKLFF; CDR3 DNA: TGCAGTGCTAATAACCCCCGGGCCAGCGGTGAAAAACTGTTTTTT
clone size: .; J gene: TRBJ2-1; D gene: .; V gene: TRBV20-1; CDR3 protein: CSPRQGLGQFF; CDR3 DNA: TGCAGTCCTCGACAGGGACTAGGGCAGTTCTTC
clone size: few; J gene: TRBJ2-1; D gene: TRBD2; V gene: TRBV4-3; CDR3 protein: CASSQRGRQQFF; CDR3 DNA: TGCGCCAGCAGCCAACGCGGGAGACAGCAGTTCTTC
clone size: .; J gene: TRBJ2-3; D gene: .; V gene: TRBV7-9; CDR3 protein: CASSLGIRDTQYF; CDR3 DNA: TGTGCCAGCAGCTTAGGGATACGAGATACGCAGTATTTT
clone size: few; J gene: TRBJ2-1; D gene: TRBD2; V gene: TRBV29-1; CDR3 protein: CSLAGPSYNEQFF; CDR3 DNA: TGCAGCTTAGCGGGGCCCTCCTACAATGAGCAGTTCTTC
clone size: few; J gene: TRBJ2-1; D gene: .; V gene: TRBV20-1; CDR3 protein: CSVSSYSHDEQFF; CDR3 DNA: TGCAGTGTTTCCTCCTATTCCCACGATGAGCAGTTCTTC
clone size: .; J gene: TRBJ2-1; D gene: .; V gene: TRBV5-1; CDR3 protein: CASSLVGPGTEQFF; CDR3 DNA: TGCGCCAGCAGCTTGGTGGGGCCGGGGACCGAGCAGTTCTTC
clone size: .; J gene: TRBJ1-1; D gene: .; V gene: TRBV5-1; CDR3 protein: CASSLDGREAQAFF; CDR3 DNA: TGCGCCAGCAGCTTGGATGGCAGGGAAGCCCAAGCTTTCTTT